Each of the 28 T cell receptor beta chains below was sequenced from the same sample in a study of T cell responses to AZD1222 COVID-19 vaccine. Sequencing was performed with immunoSEQ multiplex PCR; in TCRdb, only in-frame clones are kept and a portion is missing. Among about 160,000 clones listed, 85% to 90% were seen once. Source: peripheral blood, taken on day 0 of AZD1222 vaccination. The receptors were gathered from an adult in good health.

V and J are TRBV3-1 (or the pseudogene TRBV3-2) and TRBJ1-1; D perhaps matches TRBD1 (6 bases). Trimming removed 1 base from V and 5 bases from J, with 8 bases in between. From germline, CDR1 is LGHDT and CDR2 YNNKEL (reference sequence). This CDR3 spans 13 amino acids. As DNA, the CDR3 is TGTGCCAGCAGCCAAGGACAGGTGACTGAAGCTTTCTTT. Translation gives CASSQGQVTEAFF.

The chain carries TRBV7-8 and TRBJ1-6; no clear D gene. Germline V gene data show CDR1 as SGHVS and CDR2 as FQNEAQ. V was pared by 5 bases and J by 10 bases, with 9 bases between. The length of the CDR3 is 12 residues. CDR3 protein: CASSPSGSPLHF. The CDR3 DNA sequence: TGTGCCAGCAGCCCGAGCGGATCACCCCTCCACTTT.

This CDR3 is CASSLTHRSQETQYF. The CDR3 DNA reads as TGTGCCAGCAGCTTAACGCACAGGAGCCAAGAGACCCAGTACTTC. The chain joins TRBV7-3 to TRBJ2-5; D perhaps matches TRBD1 (5 bases). Trimming cost V 0 bases and J 1 base, with 9 bases left between them. This CDR3 has 15 amino acids. Germline-derived CDR1 and CDR2 are SGHTA and FQGTGA.

This rearrangement joins TRBV12-3 or TRBV12-4 to TRBJ2-3; perhaps TRBD2 as D (6 bases). V was shortened by 8 bases and J by 5 bases, with 14 bases between the two germline ends. CDR3 size: 13 residues. CDR3 nucleotide sequence: TGTGCCAGCGGACCTAGCGAGAGAGATACGCAGTATTTT. Translated, it gives CASGPSERDTQYF.

This chain links TRBV3-1 (or the pseudogene TRBV3-2) with TRBJ1-1, with TRBD1 matching 10 bases. With V trimmed by 4 bases and J by 4 bases, 9 bases remained unmatched. In germline, CDR1 is LGHDT, CDR2 YNNKEL (reference sequence). The CDR3 length is 16 residues. The CDR3 is CASSPSGTGVPTEAFF. For the CDR3, the DNA is TGTGCCAGCAGCCCTTCGGGGACAGGGGTTCCCACTGAAGCTTTCTTT.

The rearrangement uses TRBV7-2 and TRBJ2-1; 11 bases map to TRBD2. Per germline, CDR1 SGHTA and CDR2 FQGNSA. The ends lost 3 bases at V and 7 bases at J; junction bases unmatched: 5. The CDR3 is 15 amino acids. The CDR3 DNA reads TGTGCCAGCAGCTTTAGCGGGGGGGCGGCAAATGAGCAGTTCTTC. It encodes CASSFSGGAANEQFF.

This chain links TRBV4-2 with TRBJ2-5, with 8 bases matching TRBD2. Looked up from germline, CDR1 is LGHNA and CDR2 is YNFKEQ. CDR3 length equals 19 residues. The junction had 17 bases not matched to a gene; V was cut back by 0 bases and J by 5 bases. The CDR3 reads CASSQEPVRGGRGLETQYF. The CDR3 nucleotides read TGTGCCAGCAGCCAAGAACCAGTTCGGGGGGGCCGGGGGCTTGAGACCCAGTACTTC.

V usage is TRBV5-6 and J usage is TRBJ2-4; TRBD1 aligns across 7 bases. With 4 bases clipped from V and 2 bases from J, the junction kept 15 bases outside the gene matches. CDR1 and CDR2 from the germline V gene are SGHDT and YYEEEE. The CDR3 extends over 18 amino acids. CDR3 DNA sequence: TGTGCCAGCAGCGATTACAGGGGCGCGGGTTCATCCAAAAACATTCAGTACTTC. It yields the protein CASSDYRGAGSSKNIQYF.

The chain has TRBV19 and TRBJ2-3, with 11 nucleotides matching TRBD1. The CDR3 has 17 residues. Germline CDR1 reads LNHDA; CDR2 reads SQIVND (reference sequence). V trimming: 6 bases; J trimming: 3 bases; junction bases outside the gene matches: 11. Here the CDR3 DNA reads TGTGCCAGTAGCGCAATCACGGGACAGGGGGGGACAGATACGCAGTATTTT. This codes for CASSAITGQGGTDTQYF.

This clone occurred once. The rearrangement joins TRBV6-2 or TRBV6-3 to TRBJ1-6; D gene unclear. The V end was cut by 7 bases, the J end by 10 bases, with 14 bases between. Germline CDR1 and CDR2: MNHEY and SVGEGT. The CDR3 is made up of 13 amino acids. The CDR3 here is CASIPTAGSPLHF. The CDR3, as DNA: TGTGCCAGCATCCCAACCGCCGGGTCACCCCTCCACTTT.

The chain carries TRBV19 and TRBJ2-5, with D possibly being TRBD2 (6 bases). This CDR3 is built from 14 residues. V lost 4 bases to trimming and J lost 2 bases, with 11 bases between them. The germline CDR1 and CDR2 sequences are LNHDA and SQIVND (reference sequence). In DNA, the CDR3 is TGTGCCAGTAGTAGGGGACTGATTCAAGAGACCCAGTACTTC. Translated: CASSRGLIQETQYF.

The chain employs TRBV27 and TRBJ1-6; a weak D match, TRBD1 (5 bases). Germline V gene lookup returns CDR1 MNHEY and CDR2 SMNVEV (reference sequence). The CDR3 is 17 residues long. The V gene lost 3 bases and the J gene lost 4 bases, with 16 bases spanning the gap. CDR3 sequence (DNA): TGTGCCAGCAGTTTTTATTCTGAGGGGTTTTATAATTCACCCCTCCACTTT. It yields the protein CASSFYSEGFYNSPLHF.

This clone was picked up one time. V and J are TRBV19 and TRBJ2-5; TRBD2 agrees at 14 bases. The CDR3 loop spans 15 amino acids. CDR1 and CDR2 (germline): LNHDA, SQIVND (reference sequence). J gave up 2 bases and V 9 bases, and 5 bases lay outside the gene matches. CDR3: CASRLAGGKQETQYF. The CDR3 bases are TGTGCCAGCCGACTAGCGGGGGGGAAACAAGAGACCCAGTACTTC.

V gene TRBV7-3 combines with J gene TRBJ2-3, with 9 bases aligning to TRBD2. The J segment lost 1 base and the V segment lost 2 bases, leaving 4 bases of the junction unmatched. The CDR3 spans 16 residues. CDR1 and CDR2 (germline): SGHTA, FQGTGA. CDR3 nucleotides: TGTGCCAGCAGCTTAGGAGCGGGGGGACGCACAGATACGCAGTATTTT. It translates to CASSLGAGGRTDTQYF.

The chain recombines TRBV28 with TRBJ1-6; D is uncertain. In germline, CDR1 is MDHEN, CDR2 SYDVKM. The length of the CDR3 is 12 residues. V lost 8 bases, J lost 4 bases, and 6 bases lay in between. CDR3 sequence: CASQDYNSPLHF. Here the CDR3 DNA reads TGTGCCAGCCAGGATTATAATTCACCCCTCCACTTT.

This clone was counted a single time. V gene TRBV9 combines with J gene TRBJ1-5; D is undetermined. Between the trimmed V and J ends, which lost 4 bases and 2 bases, there was a span of 13 bases. Germline-derived CDR1 and CDR2 are SGDLS and YYNGEE. This CDR3 is built from 15 residues. CDR3 DNA: TGTGCCAGCAGCCCGACGGGGTTCGGCAATCAGCCCCAGCATTTT. Translated: CASSPTGFGNQPQHF. The complete variable domain, with remaining parts taken from reference TRBV9 and TRBJ1-5, reads DSGVTQTPKHLITATGQRVTLRCSPRSGDLSVYWYQQSLDQGLQFLIQYYNGEERAKGNILERFSAQQFPDLHSELNLSSLELGDSALYFCASSPTGFGNQPQHFGDGTRLSIL.

In this sample, this clone turned up once. The CDR3 DNA follows: TGCGCCAGCAGCCAAGTTGCGGAGGTCTATGAGCAGTTCTTC. As protein: CASSQVAEVYEQFF. The genes are TRBV4-1 and TRBJ2-1, with D possibly matching TRBD2 (5 bases). The CDR3 totals 14 residues. Looked up from germline, CDR1 is MGHRA and CDR2 is YSYEKL. Trimming pared 1 base from V and 8 bases from J, leaving 12 bases between.

The chain couples TRBV6-5 to TRBJ1-3; 8 nucleotides agree with TRBD1. After removal of 5 bases from V and 13 bases from J, the junction contained 10 bases not matched to a gene. This CDR3 spans 13 amino acids. The germline CDR1 and CDR2 sequences are MNHEY and SVGAGI. CDR3 sequence: CASSRWDRTQIYF. CDR3 in DNA: TGTGCCAGCAGTCGGTGGGACAGGACTCAGATATATTTT.

The genes are TRBV28 and TRBJ2-5; D gene unclear. V shed 10 bases and J shed 4 bases, with 13 bases lying between them. The length of the CDR3 is 12 residues. Germline V gene sequence: CDR1 MDHEN, CDR2 SYDVKM. The CDR3 region has the DNA TGTGCCACCCGACCCTCGGTAGAGACCCAGTACTTC. Protein: CATRPSVETQYF.

V gene TRBV5-4 combines with J gene TRBJ1-2; D not resolved. Germline V gives CDR1 SGHNT, CDR2 YYREEE (reference sequence). CDR3 length: 12 residues. V lost 2 bases to trimming and J lost 4 bases, with 6 bases between them. CDR3 loop: CASSFPSYGYTF. CDR3 nucleotide sequence: TGTGCCAGCAGCTTTCCTAGCTATGGCTACACCTTC.

The chain uses TRBV6-5 and TRBJ1-1, with 7 nucleotides matching TRBD1. The CDR3 consists of 16 residues. V lost 2 bases to trimming and J lost 0 bases; unmatched junction nucleotides: 6. CDR1 MNHEY and CDR2 SVGAGI come from the germline V gene. CDR3 bases: TGTGCCAGCAGTTACAGGCCAGGGGGTATGAACACTGAAGCTTTCTTT. Translating it yields CASSYRPGGMNTEAFF.

This clone appeared a few times. V gene TRBV19 combines with J gene TRBJ1-5; no firm D call. The CDR3 totals 14 residues. Trimming stripped 5 bases from V and 2 bases from J, with 10 bases between. CDR1 LNHDA and CDR2 SQIVND come from the germline V gene (reference sequence). CDR3 nucleotides: TGTGCCAGTAGTCTTTTCGATGGCAATCAGCCCCAGCATTTT. This codes for CASSLFDGNQPQHF.

The chain recombines TRBV7-3 with TRBJ2-5; unclear D gene. This CDR3 spans 14 amino acids. Per the germline V gene, CDR1 is SGHTA and CDR2 is FQGTGA. Trimming stripped 2 bases from V and 2 bases from J, with 9 bases between. CDR3 nucleotides: TGTGCCAGCAGCTTATCTGCTGCACAAGAGACCCAGTACTTC. Translating it yields CASSLSAAQETQYF.

The chain is built from TRBV5-8 and TRBJ2-5, with D unclear. Germline V gene lookup returns CDR1 SGHTS and CDR2 YDEGEE. The CDR3 is made up of 12 amino acids. V gave up 0 bases and J gave up 0 bases, with 0 bases separating them. CDR3 sequence (DNA): TGTGCCAGCAGCTTGGACCAAGAGACCCAGTACTTC. Protein: CASSLDQETQYF. The full variable domain, with the rest looked up from reference TRBV5-8 and TRBJ2-5, is EAGVTQSPTHLIKTRGQQATLRCSPISGHTSVYWYQQALGLGLQFLLWYDEGEERNRGNFPPRFSGRQFPNYSSELNVNALELEDSALYLCASSLDQETQYFGPGTRLLVL.

This sequence joins TRBV6-4 and TRBJ2-3; D is perhaps TRBD1 or TRBD2 (7 bases each). Germline CDR1 is MRHNA and CDR2 is SNTAGT. This CDR3 has 16 residues. Trimming shortened V by 5 bases and J by 4 bases, and 19 bases separated the two germline ends. The CDR3 bases are TGTGCCAGCAGTTCCCCAGGGGGGGGTGGGGCAGATACGCAGTATTTT. This codes for CASSSPGGGGADTQYF.

The gene calls are TRBV18 and TRBJ1-6; 8 nucleotides line up with TRBD1. Germline assignment: CDR1 KGHSH and CDR2 LQKENI. V shed 4 bases, J shed 7 bases, and the junction held 9 bases outside the gene matches. CDR3 length: 16 residues. CDR3 in DNA: TGTGCCAGCTCACAGGACAGGGCTCTTGCAAATTCACCCCTCCACTTT. This gives the protein CASSQDRALANSPLHF.

The genes are TRBV7-9 and TRBJ1-1, with D unresolved. In germline, CDR1 is SEHNR, CDR2 FQNEAQ (reference sequence). Trimming took 1 base from V and 0 from J, leaving 6 bases between them. This CDR3 spans 14 amino acids. The CDR3 protein is CASSLEGLNTEAFF. Here the CDR3 DNA reads TGTGCCAGCAGCTTAGAAGGGTTGAACACTGAAGCTTTCTTT.

This chain links TRBV5-6 with TRBJ2-7; D could derive from TRBD1 or TRBD2 (5 bases each). The CDR3 runs to 12 residues. V lost 4 bases and J 5 bases, leaving 10 bases between the germline ends. CDR1 and CDR2 (germline): SGHDT, YYEEEE. CDR3 in amino acids: CASSLGTDEQYV. Written as DNA, the CDR3 is TGTGCCAGCAGCCTTGGGACGGACGAGCAGTACGTC.